Listed below are T cell receptor beta chains from one sample, sequenced in a study of cytomegalovirus exposure and HLA in healthy donors. The assay was immunoSEQ multiplex PCR, and TCRdb's table has in-frame clones only and misses some. This sample's table has 150,000 or so clones. The sample taken for sequencing was PBMCs. Source of these receptors: a woman aged 18-29 years in good health and CMV-seronegative. The CDR3 runs from the conserved cysteine through the conserved F or W. The order of the fields is J gene, D gene, V gene, CDR3 protein, CDR3 DNA. D genes are given only for firm matches.

j_gene: TRBJ1-6
d_gene: .
v_gene: TRBV9
CDR3aa: CASSVGPQRYNSPLHF
CDR3nt: TGTGCCAGCAGCGTAGGGCCCCAGCGGTATAATTCACCCCTCCACTTT

j_gene: TRBJ2-3
d_gene: .
v_gene: TRBV7-9
CDR3aa: CASSYGSGLTDTQYF
CDR3nt: TGTGCCAGCAGCTATGGTAGCGGACTCACAGATACGCAGTATTTT

j_gene: TRBJ2-5
d_gene: .
v_gene: TRBV7-6
CDR3aa: CASSIAGLVQYF
CDR3nt: TGTGCCAGCAGCATCGCCGGACTTGTCCAGTACTTC

j_gene: TRBJ1-6
d_gene: .
v_gene: TRBV6-1
CDR3aa: CASLRDSYNSPLHF
CDR3nt: TGTGCCAGCCTCAGGGACTCCTATAATTCACCCCTCCACTTT

j_gene: TRBJ2-7
d_gene: .
v_gene: TRBV28
CDR3aa: CASRRVYEQYF
CDR3nt: TGTGCCAGCAGGAGGGTATACGAGCAGTACTTC

j_gene: TRBJ2-1
d_gene: TRBD1
v_gene: TRBV29-1
CDR3aa: CSVGQGASYNEQFF
CDR3nt: TGCAGCGTTGGACAGGGGGCTTCATACAATGAGCAGTTCTTC

j_gene: TRBJ1-2
d_gene: TRBD1
v_gene: TRBV5-1
CDR3aa: CASSSPGGDYGYTF
CDR3nt: TGCGCCAGCAGCTCACCAGGGGGCGACTATGGCTACACCTTC

j_gene: TRBJ2-2
d_gene: TRBD1
v_gene: TRBV2
CDR3aa: CASSAFGTGSGTGELFF
CDR3nt: TGTGCCAGCAGTGCGTTCGGGACAGGATCAGGCACCGGGGAGCTGTTTTTT

j_gene: TRBJ1-2
d_gene: TRBD1
v_gene: TRBV5-1
CDR3aa: CASSLIVGTGSGYTF
CDR3nt: TGCGCCAGCAGCTTGATCGTTGGGACAGGGTCCGGCTACACCTTC

j_gene: TRBJ2-6
d_gene: .
v_gene: TRBV5-1
CDR3aa: CASSLMWRGADSGANVLTF
CDR3nt: TGCGCCAGCAGCTTGATGTGGCGGGGCGCCGACTCTGGGGCCAACGTCCTGACTTTC

j_gene: TRBJ2-7
d_gene: .
v_gene: TRBV30
CDR3aa: CAWSVGRLVYEQYF
CDR3nt: TGTGCCTGGAGTGTGGGGCGTCTGGTATACGAGCAGTACTTC

j_gene: TRBJ1-2
d_gene: TRBD1
v_gene: TRBV19
CDR3aa: CASSIRDRGGDGYTF
CDR3nt: TGTGCCAGTAGTATAAGGGACAGGGGCGGCGATGGCTACACCTTC

j_gene: TRBJ1-2
d_gene: TRBD1
v_gene: TRBV4-3
CDR3aa: CASSQDVGQGNYGYTF
CDR3nt: TGCGCCAGCAGCCAAGATGTAGGACAGGGTAACTATGGCTACACCTTC

j_gene: TRBJ1-3
d_gene: TRBD1
v_gene: TRBV5-1
CDR3aa: CASSLDRVAPGNTIYF
CDR3nt: TGCGCCAGCAGCCTAGACAGGGTGGCCCCTGGAAACACCATATATTTT

j_gene: TRBJ2-5
d_gene: .
v_gene: TRBV15
CDR3aa: CATSIWETTSETQYF
CDR3nt: TGTGCCACCAGCATCTGGGAGACGACCTCGGAGACCCAGTACTTC

j_gene: TRBJ1-2
d_gene: .
v_gene: TRBV5-4
CDR3aa: CASSLSGAHGYTF
CDR3nt: TGTGCCAGCAGCTTGTCAGGGGCCCATGGCTACACCTTC

j_gene: TRBJ2-5
d_gene: .
v_gene: TRBV15
CDR3aa: CATSRGSSMGTETQYF
CDR3nt: TGTGCCACCAGCAGAGGTTCCTCTATGGGGACTGAGACCCAGTACTTC

j_gene: TRBJ2-1
d_gene: .
v_gene: TRBV4-3
CDR3aa: CASSQDRVQINEQFF
CDR3nt: TGCGCCAGCAGCCAAGATCGGGTCCAGATCAATGAGCAGTTCTTC

j_gene: TRBJ2-5
d_gene: .
v_gene: TRBV15
CDR3aa: CATSRERGSGETQYF
CDR3nt: TGTGCCACCAGCAGAGAAAGGGGAAGTGGGGAGACCCAGTACTTC

j_gene: TRBJ2-7
d_gene: TRBD1
v_gene: TRBV4-1
CDR3aa: CASSQGQGAEQYF
CDR3nt: TGCGCCAGCAGCCAAGGACAGGGGGCAGAGCAGTACTTC

j_gene: TRBJ2-3
d_gene: TRBD2
v_gene: TRBV7-8
CDR3aa: CASSPQDPSSGRVDTQYF
CDR3nt: TGTGCCAGCAGCCCCCAAGACCCTTCTAGCGGGAGGGTGGATACGCAGTATTTT

j_gene: TRBJ1-4
d_gene: .
v_gene: TRBV11-2
CDR3aa: CASSLRGTGANEKLFF
CDR3nt: TGTGCCAGCAGCTTACGAGGGACGGGAGCTAATGAAAAACTGTTTTTT

j_gene: TRBJ2-1
d_gene: TRBD2
v_gene: TRBV10-1
CDR3aa: CASSAGLVNEQFF
CDR3nt: TGCGCCAGCAGCGCCGGACTAGTAAATGAGCAGTTCTTC

j_gene: TRBJ1-5
d_gene: TRBD1
v_gene: TRBV9
CDR3aa: CASSSAGTDNQPQHF
CDR3nt: TGTGCCAGCAGCTCCGCCGGGACAGACAATCAGCCCCAGCATTTT

j_gene: TRBJ2-7
d_gene: TRBD2
v_gene: TRBV6-6
CDR3aa: CASSPLAGQTYEQYF
CDR3nt: TGTGCCAGCAGCCCGCTAGCGGGGCAAACCTACGAGCAGTACTTC

j_gene: TRBJ2-3
d_gene: .
v_gene: TRBV10-2
CDR3aa: CASSAGGYSTDTQYF
CDR3nt: TGCGCCAGCAGTGCTGGCGGGTATTCCACAGATACGCAGTATTTT

j_gene: TRBJ2-7
d_gene: TRBD1
v_gene: TRBV5-5
CDR3aa: CASSPRQGASYEQYF
CDR3nt: TGTGCCAGCAGCCCGAGACAGGGGGCGTCCTACGAGCAGTACTTC

j_gene: TRBJ1-5
d_gene: .
v_gene: TRBV5-5
CDR3aa: CASSPGTEQGYNQPQHF
CDR3nt: TGTGCCAGCAGCCCCGGCACGGAGCAGGGTTACAATCAGCCCCAGCATTTT

j_gene: TRBJ2-7
d_gene: .
v_gene: TRBV27
CDR3aa: CASSAKQGYEQYF
CDR3nt: TGTGCCAGCAGTGCCAAACAGGGCTACGAGCAGTACTTC

j_gene: TRBJ2-1
d_gene: .
v_gene: TRBV2
CDR3aa: CASSEWGVRNEQFF
CDR3nt: TGTGCCAGCAGTGAATGGGGAGTACGCAATGAGCAGTTCTTC

j_gene: TRBJ1-4
d_gene: .
v_gene: TRBV7-9
CDR3aa: CASSLDVDSEKLFF
CDR3nt: TGTGCCAGCAGCCTAGACGTAGACTCTGAAAAACTGTTTTTT

j_gene: TRBJ2-3
d_gene: .
v_gene: TRBV30
CDR3aa: CAWRRLGMATQYF
CDR3nt: TGTGCCTGGAGGCGACTAGGGATGGCAACGCAGTATTTT

j_gene: TRBJ2-7
d_gene: .
v_gene: TRBV28
CDR3aa: CASNRRAFGLPYSYEQYF
CDR3nt: TGTGCCAGCAATCGGCGGGCCTTCGGACTACCTTATTCCTACGAGCAGTACTTC

j_gene: TRBJ1-6
d_gene: TRBD1
v_gene: TRBV4-2
CDR3aa: CASSRGQLYNSPLHF
CDR3nt: TGTGCCAGCAGCCGGGGACAGCTCTATAATTCACCCCTCCACTTT

j_gene: TRBJ2-7
d_gene: .
v_gene: TRBV12-2
CDR3aa: CASPIATYEQYF
CDR3nt: TGTGCAAGTCCCATAGCCACCTACGAGCAGTACTTC

j_gene: TRBJ1-1
d_gene: .
v_gene: TRBV7-9
CDR3aa: CASSGGWNTEAFF
CDR3nt: TGTGCCAGCAGCGGAGGTTGGAACACTGAAGCTTTCTTT

j_gene: TRBJ2-7
d_gene: TRBD2
v_gene: TRBV28
CDR3aa: CASSSFSGRAFHEQYF
CDR3nt: TGTGCCAGCAGTTCGTTTAGCGGGAGGGCCTTCCACGAGCAGTACTTC

j_gene: TRBJ1-2
d_gene: .
v_gene: TRBV6-5
CDR3aa: CASGRWDGYTF
CDR3nt: TGTGCCAGCGGGAGATGGGATGGCTACACCTTC

j_gene: TRBJ2-7
d_gene: .
v_gene: TRBV30
CDR3aa: CAWRQDSSYEQYF
CDR3nt: TGTGCCTGGAGACAGGACAGCTCCTACGAGCAGTACTTC

j_gene: TRBJ2-3
d_gene: TRBD2
v_gene: TRBV5-4
CDR3aa: CASSGRWVAGSTDTQYF
CDR3nt: TGTGCCAGCAGCGGTCGGTGGGTAGCGGGAAGCACAGATACGCAGTATTTT

j_gene: TRBJ1-2
d_gene: TRBD1
v_gene: TRBV6-1
CDR3aa: CASKTGTANYGYTF
CDR3nt: TGTGCCAGCAAAACCGGGACAGCTAACTATGGCTACACCTTC

j_gene: TRBJ1-3
d_gene: .
v_gene: TRBV15
CDR3aa: CATSRDLGTGNTIYF
CDR3nt: TGTGCCACCAGCAGAGATCTCGGGACAGGAAACACCATATATTTT

j_gene: TRBJ1-2
d_gene: TRBD1
v_gene: TRBV7-9
CDR3aa: CASRSDRGPNYGYTF
CDR3nt: TGTGCCAGCAGGTCGGACAGGGGGCCTAACTATGGCTACACCTTC

j_gene: TRBJ2-5
d_gene: TRBD2
v_gene: TRBV4-2
CDR3aa: CASSSGTSGSETQYF
CDR3nt: TGTGCCAGCAGCTCCGGGACTAGCGGGAGTGAGACCCAGTACTTC

j_gene: TRBJ2-7
d_gene: .
v_gene: TRBV27
CDR3aa: CASSTEQVLGYEQYF
CDR3nt: TGTGCCAGCAGTACAGAACAGGTCCTTGGCTACGAGCAGTACTTC